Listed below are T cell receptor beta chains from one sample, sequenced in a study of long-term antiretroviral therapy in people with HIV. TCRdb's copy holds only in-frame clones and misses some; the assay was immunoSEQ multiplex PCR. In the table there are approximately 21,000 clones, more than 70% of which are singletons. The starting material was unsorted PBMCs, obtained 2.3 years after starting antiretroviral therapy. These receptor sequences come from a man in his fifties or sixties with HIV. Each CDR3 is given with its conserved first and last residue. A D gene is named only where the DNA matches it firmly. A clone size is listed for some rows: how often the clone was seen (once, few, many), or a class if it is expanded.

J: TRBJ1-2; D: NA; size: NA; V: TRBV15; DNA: TGTGCCACCAGCAGGCCCGGGGTTATAGGCTACACCTTC; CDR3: CATSRPGVIGYTF
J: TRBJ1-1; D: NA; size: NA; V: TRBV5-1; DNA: TGCGCCAGCAGCTTGGCAGGACCGAGGACTGAAGCTTTCTTT; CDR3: CASSLAGPRTEAFF
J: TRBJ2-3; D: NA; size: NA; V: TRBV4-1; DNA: TGCGCCAGCAGCCCCACGGGTGGCGGACCCACAGATACGCAGTATTTT; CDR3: CASSPTGGGPTDTQYF
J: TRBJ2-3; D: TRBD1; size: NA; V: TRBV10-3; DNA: TGTGCCATCAGCCAGGACAGGGAAGACACAGATACGCAGTATTTT; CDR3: CAISQDREDTDTQYF
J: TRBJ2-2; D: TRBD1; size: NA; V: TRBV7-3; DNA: TGTGCCAGCAGCTTAACCGGACAGGGGGCAAAGAACACCGGGGAGCTGTTTTTT; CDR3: CASSLTGQGAKNTGELFF
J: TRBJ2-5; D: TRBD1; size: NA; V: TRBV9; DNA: TGTGCCAGTCCCTTCCGGGACAGGGGGCTCGGGCGGGAGGGTAGGCGAGAGACCCAGTACTTC; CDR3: CASPFRDRGLGREGRRETQYF
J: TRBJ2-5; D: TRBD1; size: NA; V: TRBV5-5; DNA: TGTGCCAGCAGCACAGGGACAGGGAATATCCAAGAGACCCAGTACTTC; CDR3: CASSTGTGNIQETQYF
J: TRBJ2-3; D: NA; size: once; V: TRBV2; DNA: TGTGCCAGCAGTGATGACACAGATACGCAGTATTTT; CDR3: CASSDDTDTQYF
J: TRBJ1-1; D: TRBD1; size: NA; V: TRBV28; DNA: TGTGCCAGCAGGACACCGGGACAGGGTTTCCGCGGGACTGAAGCTTTCTTT; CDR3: CASRTPGQGFRGTEAFF
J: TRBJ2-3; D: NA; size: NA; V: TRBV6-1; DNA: TGTGCCAGCAGTGCTACCAGCTATACGCAGTATTTT; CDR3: CASSATSYTQYF
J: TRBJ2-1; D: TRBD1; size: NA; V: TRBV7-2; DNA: TGTGCCAGCAGCTGGGACAGATACAATGAGCAGTTCTTC; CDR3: CASSWDRYNEQFF
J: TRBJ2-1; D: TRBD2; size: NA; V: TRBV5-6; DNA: TGTGCCAGCAGCTTGGGGACTAGCGGGAGGGCCCATGAGCAGTTCTTC; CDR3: CASSLGTSGRAHEQFF
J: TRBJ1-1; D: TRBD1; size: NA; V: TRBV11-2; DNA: TGTGCCAGCAGCTTATCCCCTTACTCCCCGACAGGGGGCAGGACTGAAGCTTTCTTT; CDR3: CASSLSPYSPTGGRTEAFF
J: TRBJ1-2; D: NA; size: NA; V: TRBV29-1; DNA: TGCAGCGTTGACGACGGGGGATGGTCGAATGGCTACACCTTC; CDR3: CSVDDGGWSNGYTF
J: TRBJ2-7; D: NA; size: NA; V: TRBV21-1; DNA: TGTGCCAGATTGGGTGGTGCGACTAGGTATAATCTCTACGAGCAGTACTTC; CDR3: CARLGGATRYNLYEQYF
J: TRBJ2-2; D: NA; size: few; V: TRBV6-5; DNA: TGTGCCAGCAGTTATGGAAAAAACAGGGAGCTGTTTTTT; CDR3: CASSYGKNRELFF
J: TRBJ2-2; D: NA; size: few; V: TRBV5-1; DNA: TGCGCCAGCAGCGCACAGGGTATCACCGGGGAGCTGTTTTTT; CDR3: CASSAQGITGELFF
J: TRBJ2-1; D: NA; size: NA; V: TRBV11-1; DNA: TGTGCCAGCAGCCCGGACGGGACTCGGCTCCATGAGCAGTTCTTC; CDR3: CASSPDGTRLHEQFF
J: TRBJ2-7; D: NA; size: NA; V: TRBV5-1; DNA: TGCGCCAGCAGCTTGGGACAGCCGGGCTACGAGCAGTACTTC; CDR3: CASSLGQPGYEQYF
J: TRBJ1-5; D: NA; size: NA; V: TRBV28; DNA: TGTGCCAGCAGACCTCCCTCGAGTCAGCCCCAGCATTTT; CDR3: CASRPPSSQPQHF
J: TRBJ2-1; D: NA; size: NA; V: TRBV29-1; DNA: TGCAGCGTTTTTCTTAAGGTGGCGGAATACTACAATGAGCAGTTCTTC; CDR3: CSVFLKVAEYYNEQFF
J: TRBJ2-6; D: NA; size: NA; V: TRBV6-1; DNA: TGTGCCACTCTCCCGGGATCTGCTGGGGCCAACGTCCTGACTTTC; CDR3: CATLPGSAGANVLTF
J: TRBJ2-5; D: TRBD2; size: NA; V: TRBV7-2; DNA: TGTGCCAGCAGCTCGGGACTAGCGGGAGTGGAGACCCAGTACTTC; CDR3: CASSSGLAGVETQYF
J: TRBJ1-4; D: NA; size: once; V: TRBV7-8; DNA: TGTGCCAGCAGCCAGGCGGAATATAATGAAAAACTGTTTTTT; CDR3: CASSQAEYNEKLFF
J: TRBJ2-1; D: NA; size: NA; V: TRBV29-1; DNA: TGCAGCGTTGAAGGAACGACGGCCTCCTACAATGAGCAGTTCTTC; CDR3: CSVEGTTASYNEQFF
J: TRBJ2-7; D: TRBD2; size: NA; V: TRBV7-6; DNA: TGTGCCAGCAGCGTCTGGACTAGCGGTGAGCAGTACTTC; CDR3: CASSVWTSGEQYF
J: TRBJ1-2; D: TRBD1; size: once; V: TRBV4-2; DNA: TGTGCCAGCAGCCACATGACAGGGCCTTATGGCTACACCTTC; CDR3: CASSHMTGPYGYTF
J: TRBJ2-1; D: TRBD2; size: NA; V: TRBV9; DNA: TGTGCCAGCTCACGACTAGCGGGCAACAATGAGCAGTTCTTC; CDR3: CASSRLAGNNEQFF
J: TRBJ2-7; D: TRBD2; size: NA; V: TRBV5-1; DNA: TGCGCCAGCAGCAGAACCTCAGCGGGAGGGCCTGTCTACGAGCAGTACTTC; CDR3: CASSRTSAGGPVYEQYF
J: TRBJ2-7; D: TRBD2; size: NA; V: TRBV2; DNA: TGTGCCAGCGCATTGACGGGACTAGCGGGAGCAGCCTCCGAGCAGTACTTC; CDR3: CASALTGLAGAASEQYF
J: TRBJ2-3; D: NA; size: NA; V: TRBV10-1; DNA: TGCGCCAGCAGTGACGCGGGGGCTAGCACAGATACGCAGTATTTT; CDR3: CASSDAGASTDTQYF
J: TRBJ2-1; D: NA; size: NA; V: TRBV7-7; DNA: TGTGCCAGCAGCTTAGGCGGGCACAACAATGAGCAGTTCTTC; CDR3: CASSLGGHNNEQFF
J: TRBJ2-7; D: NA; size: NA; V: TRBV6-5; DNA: TGTGCCAGCATCAGAGACTCTCAATCCTACGAGCAGTACTTC; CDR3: CASIRDSQSYEQYF
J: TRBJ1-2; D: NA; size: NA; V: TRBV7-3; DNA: TGTGCCAGCAGCTTAACGGGAAGACAGGATGGCTACACCTTC; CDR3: CASSLTGRQDGYTF
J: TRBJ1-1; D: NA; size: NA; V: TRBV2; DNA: TGTGCCAGCAGAGTTAACACTGAAGCTTTCTTT; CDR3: CASRVNTEAFF
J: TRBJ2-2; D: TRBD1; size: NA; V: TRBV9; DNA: TGTGCCAGCAGCGAAGGGACAGAATGGAACACCGGGGAGCTGTTTTTT; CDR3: CASSEGTEWNTGELFF
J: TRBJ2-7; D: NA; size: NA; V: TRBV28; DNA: TGTGCCAGCAGTCTGGTCCCCTACGAGCAGTACTTC; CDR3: CASSLVPYEQYF
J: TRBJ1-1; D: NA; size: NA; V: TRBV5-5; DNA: TGTGCCAGCAGCCCCCCACTGCTCTCAAACACTGAAGCTTTCTTT; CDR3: CASSPPLLSNTEAFF
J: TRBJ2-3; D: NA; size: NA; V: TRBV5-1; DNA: TGCGCCAGCAGCTTGACTGAACCTAGCACAGATACGCAGTATTTT; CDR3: CASSLTEPSTDTQYF
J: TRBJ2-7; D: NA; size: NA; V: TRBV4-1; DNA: TGCGCCAGCAGCCAAGTCCCGGGTGCAGGGATATACGAGCAGTACTTC; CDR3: CASSQVPGAGIYEQYF
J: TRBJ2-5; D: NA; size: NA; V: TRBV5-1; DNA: TGCGCCAGCAGCTTGGAAACCGTATCAGAGACCCAGTACTTC; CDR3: CASSLETVSETQYF
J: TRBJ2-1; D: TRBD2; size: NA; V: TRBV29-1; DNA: TGCAGCGTTGATAAGGGCGGGAGGGCCACGGGTGAGCAGTTCTTC; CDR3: CSVDKGGRATGEQFF
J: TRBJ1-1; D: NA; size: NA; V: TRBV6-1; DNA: TGTGCCAGCACTCCCCCTCCCCCTCCGGACACTGAAGCTTTCTTT; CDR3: CASTPPPPPDTEAFF
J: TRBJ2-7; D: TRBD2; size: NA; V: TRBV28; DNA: TGTGCCAGTGGCCGCGGGAGGACTTACGAGCAGTACTTC; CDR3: CASGRGRTYEQYF
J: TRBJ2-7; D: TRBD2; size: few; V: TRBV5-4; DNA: TGTGCCAGCAGCCTCGGGACTAACTACGAGCAGTACTTC; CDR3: CASSLGTNYEQYF
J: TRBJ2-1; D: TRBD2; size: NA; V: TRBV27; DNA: TGTGCCAGCGGAACACTTTACCCGGGACTAGCGGGAGACAATGAGCAGTTCTTC; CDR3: CASGTLYPGLAGDNEQFF
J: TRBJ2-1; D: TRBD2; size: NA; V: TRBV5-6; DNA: TGTGCCAGCAGCTTAGCGGGGGGGCTTCTCGATGAGCAGTTCTTC; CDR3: CASSLAGGLLDEQFF
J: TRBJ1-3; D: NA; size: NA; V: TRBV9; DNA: TGTGCCAGCAGCGCCTGGAAAGCCAGCTCTGGAAACACCATATATTTT; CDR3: CASSAWKASSGNTIYF
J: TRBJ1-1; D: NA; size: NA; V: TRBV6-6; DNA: TGTGCCAGCACCCCAGAGGGGGGAGGAACTGAAGCTTTCTTT; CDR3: CASTPEGGGTEAFF
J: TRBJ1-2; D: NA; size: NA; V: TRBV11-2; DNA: TGTGCCAGCAGCTTAGGTACGGTGGACAGCCATGGCTACACCTTC; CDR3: CASSLGTVDSHGYTF
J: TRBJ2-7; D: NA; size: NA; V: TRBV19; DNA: TGTGCCAGTAGTATAGATCTAGGCGGAACCTACGAGCAGTACTTC; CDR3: CASSIDLGGTYEQYF
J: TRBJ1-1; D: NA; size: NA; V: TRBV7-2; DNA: TGTGCCAGCAGCCTCCTAATAGAAGACACTGAAGCTTTCTTT; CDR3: CASSLLIEDTEAFF
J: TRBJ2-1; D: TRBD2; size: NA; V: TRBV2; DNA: TGTGCCAGCAGTGAAAGGCCTGGCTGGGCGGGAGCCTACAATGAGCAGTTCTTC; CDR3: CASSERPGWAGAYNEQFF